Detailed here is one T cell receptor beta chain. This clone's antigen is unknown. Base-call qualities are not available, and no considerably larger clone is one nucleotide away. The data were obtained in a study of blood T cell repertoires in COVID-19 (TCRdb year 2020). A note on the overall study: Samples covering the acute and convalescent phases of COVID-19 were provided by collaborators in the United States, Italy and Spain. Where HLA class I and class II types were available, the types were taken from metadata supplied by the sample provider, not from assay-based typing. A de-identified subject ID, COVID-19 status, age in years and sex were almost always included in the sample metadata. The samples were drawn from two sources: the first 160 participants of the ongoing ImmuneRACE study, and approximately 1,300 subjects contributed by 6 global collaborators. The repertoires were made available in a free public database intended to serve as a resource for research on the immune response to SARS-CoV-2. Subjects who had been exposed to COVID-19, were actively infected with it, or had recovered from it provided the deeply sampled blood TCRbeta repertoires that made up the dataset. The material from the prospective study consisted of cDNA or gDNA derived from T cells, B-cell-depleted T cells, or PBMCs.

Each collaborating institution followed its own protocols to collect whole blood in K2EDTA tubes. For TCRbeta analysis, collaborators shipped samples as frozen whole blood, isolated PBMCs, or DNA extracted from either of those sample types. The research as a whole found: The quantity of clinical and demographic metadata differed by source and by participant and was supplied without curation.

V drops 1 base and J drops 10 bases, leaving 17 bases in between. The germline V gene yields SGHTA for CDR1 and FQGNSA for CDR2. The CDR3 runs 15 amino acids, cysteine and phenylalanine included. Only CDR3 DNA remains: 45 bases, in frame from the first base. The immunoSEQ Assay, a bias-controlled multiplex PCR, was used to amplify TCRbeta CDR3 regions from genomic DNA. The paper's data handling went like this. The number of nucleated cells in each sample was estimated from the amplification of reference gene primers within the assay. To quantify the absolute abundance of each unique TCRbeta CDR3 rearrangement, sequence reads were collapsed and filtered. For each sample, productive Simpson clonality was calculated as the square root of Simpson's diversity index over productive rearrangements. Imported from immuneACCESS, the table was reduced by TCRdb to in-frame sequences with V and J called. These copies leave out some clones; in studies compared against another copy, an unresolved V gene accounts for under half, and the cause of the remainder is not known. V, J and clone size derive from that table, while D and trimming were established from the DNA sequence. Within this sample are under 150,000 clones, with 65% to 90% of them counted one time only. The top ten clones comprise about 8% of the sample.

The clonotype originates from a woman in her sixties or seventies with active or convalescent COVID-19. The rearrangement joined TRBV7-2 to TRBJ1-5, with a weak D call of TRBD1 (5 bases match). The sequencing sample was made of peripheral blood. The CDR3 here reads CASSLGGAVQRPQHF. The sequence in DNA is TGTGCCAGCAGCTTAGGTGGGGCAGTTCAACGTCCCCAGCATTTT.